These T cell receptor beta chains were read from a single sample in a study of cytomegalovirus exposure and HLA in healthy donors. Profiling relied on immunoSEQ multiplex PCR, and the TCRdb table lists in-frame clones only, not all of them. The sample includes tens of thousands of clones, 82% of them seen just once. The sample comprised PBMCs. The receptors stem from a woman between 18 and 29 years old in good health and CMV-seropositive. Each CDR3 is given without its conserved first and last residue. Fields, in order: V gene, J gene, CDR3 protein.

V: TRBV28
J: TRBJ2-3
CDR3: ASRTFWADTQY

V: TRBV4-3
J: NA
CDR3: ASSQDREAFYEQY

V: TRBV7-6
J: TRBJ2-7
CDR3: ASSLSPAAYEQY

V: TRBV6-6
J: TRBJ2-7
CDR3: ASSYSISQEAEQY

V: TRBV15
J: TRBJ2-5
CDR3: ATSRGQQGARQETQY

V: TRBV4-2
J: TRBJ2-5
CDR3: ASSQENPTPRETQY

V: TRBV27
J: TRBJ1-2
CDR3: ASRTENPRLGYT

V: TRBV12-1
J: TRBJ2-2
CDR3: ASRQGTGELF

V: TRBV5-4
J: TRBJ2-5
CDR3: ASSFHRGGETQY

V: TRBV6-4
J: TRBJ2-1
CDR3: ASSESGVSYNEQF